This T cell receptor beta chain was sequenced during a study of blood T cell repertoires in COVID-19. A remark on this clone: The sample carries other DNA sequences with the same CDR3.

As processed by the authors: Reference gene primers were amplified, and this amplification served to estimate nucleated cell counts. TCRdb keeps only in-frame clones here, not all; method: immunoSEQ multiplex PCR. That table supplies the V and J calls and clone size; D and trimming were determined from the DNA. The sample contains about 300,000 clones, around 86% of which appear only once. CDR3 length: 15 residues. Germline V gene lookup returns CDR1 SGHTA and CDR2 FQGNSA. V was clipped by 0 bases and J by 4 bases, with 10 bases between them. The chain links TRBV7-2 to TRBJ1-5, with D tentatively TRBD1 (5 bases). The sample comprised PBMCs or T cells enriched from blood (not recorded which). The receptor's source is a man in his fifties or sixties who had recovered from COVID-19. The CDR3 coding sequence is TGTGCCAGCAGCTTAGCGGGGCAGGTTAATCAGCCCCAGCATTTT. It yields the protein CASSLAGQVNQPQHF.